This TCR beta chain was captured by sequencing in a study of beta chain features in type 1 diabetes. Whole-study findings and limits: Sequencing of cDNA might inflate the share of cells that strongly express TCR. Fewer junction insertions and more nucleotide deletions appeared in type 1 diabetes patients. Shortening that was moderate but significant affected the TCRB CDR3s of Type 1 diabetes patients in all four CD4+ subsets.

The V end was cut by 0 bases, the J end by 8 bases, with 11 bases between. CDR3 length equals 13 residues. CDR1 and CDR2 from the germline V gene are SQVTM and ANQGSEA. The study reverse transcribed the entire isolated RNA, so it sequenced expressed TCRB transcripts. The method was immunoSEQ multiplex PCR; TCRdb's version includes in-frame clones alone and lacks a portion of them. Among around 250,000 clones listed, approximately 15% were seen once. In the case of this clone: Its antigen is unidentified.

CD45RO/CCR7/CD25/CD127/CD95/CD27 staining was used to isolate CD4+ naive, central memory, regulatory and stem cell-like memory cells by sorting. Once sorted, every population was more than 95% pure. The sequence was collected from a man aged 25-40 years with type 1 diabetes. What was sequenced was naive CD4+ T cells from blood. This chain connects TRBV29-1 to TRBJ2-4; perhaps TRBD1 as D (5 bases). This chain's CDR3 is CSVEEDTKDIQYF. The DNA for the CDR3 is TGCAGCGTTGAAGAGGACACGAAGGACATTCAGTACTTC.